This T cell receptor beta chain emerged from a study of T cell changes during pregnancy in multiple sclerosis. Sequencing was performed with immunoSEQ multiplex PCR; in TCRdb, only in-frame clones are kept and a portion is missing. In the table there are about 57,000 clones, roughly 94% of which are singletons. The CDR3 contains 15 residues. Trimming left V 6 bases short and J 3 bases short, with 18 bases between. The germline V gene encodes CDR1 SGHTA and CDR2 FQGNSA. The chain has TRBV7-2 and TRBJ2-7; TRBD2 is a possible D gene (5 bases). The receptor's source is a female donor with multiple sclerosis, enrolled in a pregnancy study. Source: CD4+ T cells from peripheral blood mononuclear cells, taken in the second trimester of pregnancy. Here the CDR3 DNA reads TGTGCCAGCAGTTCCTATAGCGCAAGCTACTACGAGCAGTACTTC. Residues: CASSSYSASYYEQYF.